This is a list of T cell receptor beta chains from one sample in a study of T-cell memory formation after mild COVID-19. TCRdb used MiXCR to reprocess the 5' RACE reads, holding one entry per CDR3 protein. The data hold fewer than 350,000 distinct CDR3 sequences, with approximately 8% observed a single time. Sequencing was carried out using PBMCs or a T cell subset sorted from them (not recorded which). These receptors were collected from a man aged 18 to 29 who had mild COVID-19 (a few samples of this study predate the infection). Cell type and time point are not known. The CDR3 runs from the conserved cysteine through the conserved F or W. A D gene is named only where the DNA matches it firmly. The listing skips clone size in some rows; elsewhere it reads once, few, many or a size class.

J	V	length	D	size	DNA	CDR3
TRBJ2-1	TRBV5-1	13	NA	many	TGCGCCAGCAGCTTGCTAAACCCCCATGAGCAGTTCTTC	CASSLLNPHEQFF
TRBJ2-3	TRBV20-1	14	NA	few	TGCAGTGCTAGTAAGGTGATTAGCACAGATACGCAGTATTTT	CSASKVISTDTQYF
TRBJ2-2	TRBV7-2	14	NA	many	TGTGCCAGCAGCTTAGGAGTTTCCACCGGGGAGCTGTTTTTT	CASSLGVSTGELFF
TRBJ2-2	TRBV5-5	14	NA	NA	TGTGCCAGCCGTGCGGTATCGAACACCGGGGAGCTGTTTTTT	CASRAVSNTGELFF
TRBJ2-3	TRBV7-9	12	TRBD1	NA	TGTGCCTGCCGGGACAGGGGCGATACGCAGTATTTT	CACRDRGDTQYF
TRBJ1-3	TRBV4-3	16	NA	many	TGCGCCAGCAGCCAGAGGATCGGGAACTCTGGAAACACCATATATTTT	CASSQRIGNSGNTIYF
TRBJ1-5	TRBV20-1	13	NA	NA	TGCAGTGCTAGAGGCAGTTTCAATCAGCCCCAGCATTTT	CSARGSFNQPQHF
TRBJ2-5	TRBV20-1	15	TRBD2	NA	TGCAGTGCTAGGGGACTAGCGGACCGCCAAGAGACCCAGTACTTC	CSARGLADRQETQYF
TRBJ2-5	TRBV5-5	15	NA	few	TGTGCCAGCACCCCGGTGGGGGGAGGTGGAGAGACCCAGTACTTC	CASTPVGGGGETQYF
TRBJ2-3	TRBV5-1	15	TRBD1	few	TGCGCCAGCAGCAGACGGACAGGACGCACAGATACGCAGTATTTT	CASSRRTGRTDTQYF
TRBJ2-1	TRBV3-1	15	TRBD2	NA	TGTGCCAGCAGCCAAGTTACTAGCGGGTACAATGAGCAGTTCTTC	CASSQVTSGYNEQFF
TRBJ1-2	TRBV7-9	16	NA	many	TGTGCCAGCAGCTTAGCGCTCGGGGTGCGGGCCTATGGCTACACCTTC	CASSLALGVRAYGYTF